A selection of T cell receptor beta chains follows, all from one sample in a study of cytomegalovirus exposure and HLA in healthy donors. Clones were sequenced by immunoSEQ multiplex PCR, and TCRdb holds only the in-frame ones, with some missing. The data show about 250,000 clones, about 90% seen once. Sample: PBMCs. These receptors were taken from a man younger than 30 in good health and CMV-seropositive. The CDR3 runs from the conserved cysteine through the conserved F or W. The D gene is left open where the match is weak. Rows give clone size only sometimes, using once, few, many, or a class for an expanded clone.

d_call: TRBD1; j_call: TRBJ2-3; v_call: TRBV29-1; clone_size: -; cdr3_aa: CSVDRGADTQYF; cdr3_nt: TGCAGCGTAGACAGGGGTGCAGATACGCAGTATTTT
d_call: -; j_call: TRBJ1-4; v_call: TRBV30; clone_size: -; cdr3_aa: CAWSETKEKLFF; cdr3_nt: TGTGCCTGGAGTGAGACGAAGGAAAAACTGTTTTTT
d_call: -; j_call: TRBJ1-2; v_call: TRBV5-1; clone_size: -; cdr3_aa: CASSALGGKSYTF; cdr3_nt: TGCGCCAGCAGCGCACTGGGAGGGAAGAGCTACACCTTC
d_call: -; j_call: TRBJ1-1; v_call: TRBV5-6; clone_size: -; cdr3_aa: CASSFRGGWTEAFF; cdr3_nt: TGTGCCAGCAGCTTCAGGGGAGGGTGGACTGAAGCTTTCTTT
d_call: -; j_call: TRBJ2-3; v_call: TRBV18; clone_size: -; cdr3_aa: CASSPGLEVTDTQYF; cdr3_nt: TGTGCCAGCTCACCGGGGCTCGAGGTAACAGATACGCAGTATTTT
d_call: -; j_call: TRBJ2-7; v_call: TRBV2; clone_size: -; cdr3_aa: CASKGSGYEQYF; cdr3_nt: TGTGCCAGCAAGGGTAGCGGCTACGAGCAGTACTTC
d_call: -; j_call: TRBJ1-3; v_call: TRBV7-9; clone_size: -; cdr3_aa: CASSLPPGTASSGNTIYF; cdr3_nt: TGTGCCAGCAGCCTACCCCCCGGGACGGCAAGCTCTGGAAACACCATATATTTT
d_call: -; j_call: TRBJ2-5; v_call: TRBV7-9; clone_size: -; cdr3_aa: CATEGLQETQYF; cdr3_nt: TGTGCCACCGAGGGACTCCAAGAGACCCAGTACTTC
d_call: -; j_call: TRBJ2-2; v_call: TRBV11-1; clone_size: -; cdr3_aa: CASSLGTVNTGELFF; cdr3_nt: TGTGCCAGCAGCTTAGGGACAGTGAACACCGGGGAGCTGTTTTTT
d_call: -; j_call: TRBJ2-5; v_call: TRBV5-4; clone_size: -; cdr3_aa: CASSLGRDTQETQYF; cdr3_nt: TGTGCCAGCAGCCTCGGGCGGGACACTCAAGAGACCCAGTACTTC
d_call: TRBD2; j_call: TRBJ2-1; v_call: TRBV5-1; clone_size: -; cdr3_aa: CASSLAMSGGEQFF; cdr3_nt: TGCGCCAGCAGCTTGGCCATGAGCGGGGGTGAGCAGTTCTTC
d_call: -; j_call: TRBJ2-7; v_call: TRBV27; clone_size: -; cdr3_aa: CASSWGHVGYEQYF; cdr3_nt: TGTGCCAGCAGTTGGGGCCATGTGGGCTACGAGCAGTACTTC
d_call: TRBD1; j_call: TRBJ2-1; v_call: TRBV6-1; clone_size: -; cdr3_aa: CASSPQGNEQFF; cdr3_nt: TGTGCCAGCAGTCCACAGGGGAATGAGCAGTTCTTC
d_call: -; j_call: TRBJ2-7; v_call: TRBV5-1; clone_size: -; cdr3_aa: CASSSGRGTYEQYF; cdr3_nt: TGCGCCAGCAGCTCTGGACGGGGTACCTACGAGCAGTACTTC
d_call: -; j_call: TRBJ2-7; v_call: TRBV4-2; clone_size: -; cdr3_aa: CASSQDRPKSSYEQYF; cdr3_nt: TGTGCCAGCAGCCAAGATCGGCCCAAGAGCTCCTACGAGCAGTACTTC
d_call: -; j_call: TRBJ2-7; v_call: TRBV28; clone_size: -; cdr3_aa: CASSLTYEQYF; cdr3_nt: TGTGCCAGCAGCCTAACCTACGAGCAGTACTTC
d_call: -; j_call: TRBJ2-1; v_call: TRBV27; clone_size: -; cdr3_aa: CASSFRGEYNEQFF; cdr3_nt: TGTGCCAGCAGTTTCCGGGGAGAATACAATGAGCAGTTCTTC
d_call: -; j_call: TRBJ2-1; v_call: TRBV27; clone_size: -; cdr3_aa: CASSLLGDEQFF; cdr3_nt: TGTGCCAGCAGTTTACTAGGGGATGAGCAGTTCTTC
d_call: -; j_call: TRBJ1-4; v_call: TRBV28; clone_size: -; cdr3_aa: CASSLHWTVGAEKLFF; cdr3_nt: TGTGCCAGCAGTCTCCACTGGACAGTGGGGGCTGAAAAACTGTTTTTT
d_call: TRBD2; j_call: TRBJ2-1; v_call: TRBV19; clone_size: -; cdr3_aa: CASKVAGVYGDEQFF; cdr3_nt: TGTGCCAGTAAAGTAGCGGGAGTCTACGGGGATGAGCAGTTCTTC
d_call: -; j_call: TRBJ2-7; v_call: TRBV5-6; clone_size: -; cdr3_aa: CASSLGGQYEQYF; cdr3_nt: TGTGCCAGCAGTTTGGGCGGGCAGTACGAGCAGTACTTC
d_call: TRBD1; j_call: TRBJ1-1; v_call: TRBV18; clone_size: -; cdr3_aa: CASSGGQANTEAFF; cdr3_nt: TGTGCCAGCTCGGGTGGACAGGCGAACACTGAAGCTTTCTTT
d_call: TRBD1; j_call: TRBJ1-5; v_call: TRBV15; clone_size: -; cdr3_aa: CATSRARDRDQPQHF; cdr3_nt: TGTGCCACCAGCAGGGCCCGGGACAGAGATCAGCCCCAGCATTTT
d_call: TRBD1; j_call: TRBJ2-3; v_call: TRBV4-1; clone_size: -; cdr3_aa: CASSQTGVRYTDTQYF; cdr3_nt: TGCGCCAGCAGCCAAACAGGGGTGCGGTACACAGATACGCAGTATTTT
d_call: -; j_call: TRBJ2-1; v_call: TRBV29-1; clone_size: -; cdr3_aa: CSVEGNGVEQFF; cdr3_nt: TGCAGCGTTGAAGGGAACGGCGTTGAGCAGTTCTTC
d_call: TRBD1; j_call: TRBJ2-7; v_call: TRBV5-1; clone_size: -; cdr3_aa: CASSPRQGGIYEQYF; cdr3_nt: TGCGCCAGCAGCCCCAGACAGGGGGGAATCTACGAGCAGTACTTC
d_call: -; j_call: TRBJ1-2; v_call: TRBV7-6; clone_size: few; cdr3_aa: CASSLMEGYGYTF; cdr3_nt: TGTGCCAGCAGCTTAATGGAGGGCTATGGCTACACCTTC
d_call: -; j_call: TRBJ2-7; v_call: TRBV2; clone_size: -; cdr3_aa: CASSEQTGPGYEQYF; cdr3_nt: TGTGCCAGCAGCGAGCAGACAGGCCCCGGCTACGAGCAGTACTTC
d_call: TRBD2; j_call: TRBJ2-1; v_call: TRBV6-6; clone_size: -; cdr3_aa: CASSSSSGRHNEQFF; cdr3_nt: TGTGCCAGCAGTTCCTCTAGCGGGAGGCACAATGAGCAGTTCTTC
d_call: TRBD1; j_call: TRBJ2-7; v_call: TRBV28; clone_size: -; cdr3_aa: CASSSGTVSYEQYF; cdr3_nt: TGTGCCAGCAGCTCCGGGACAGTCTCCTACGAGCAGTACTTC
d_call: -; j_call: TRBJ2-7; v_call: TRBV5-1; clone_size: once; cdr3_aa: CASRRPGSSYEQYF; cdr3_nt: TGCGCCAGCCGCAGGCCGGGATCCTCCTACGAGCAGTACTTC
d_call: -; j_call: TRBJ2-7; v_call: TRBV7-2; clone_size: -; cdr3_aa: CASSLGAYEQYF; cdr3_nt: TGTGCCAGCAGCTTAGGGGCCTACGAGCAGTACTTC
d_call: TRBD2; j_call: TRBJ2-1; v_call: TRBV28; clone_size: -; cdr3_aa: CASSLGLAGNNEQFF; cdr3_nt: TGTGCCAGCAGTTTAGGTCTAGCGGGAAACAATGAGCAGTTCTTC
d_call: -; j_call: TRBJ2-7; v_call: TRBV29-1; clone_size: -; cdr3_aa: CSVGGSSYEQYF; cdr3_nt: TGCAGCGTGGGGGGTTCGTCCTACGAGCAGTACTTC
d_call: -; j_call: TRBJ2-3; v_call: TRBV7-8; clone_size: -; cdr3_aa: CASSFGLARADTQYF; cdr3_nt: TGTGCCAGCAGCTTCGGCCTAGCGAGGGCAGATACGCAGTATTTT
d_call: -; j_call: TRBJ1-2; v_call: TRBV27; clone_size: -; cdr3_aa: CASSSTGGYGYTF; cdr3_nt: TGTGCCAGCAGTTCCACCGGCGGTTATGGCTACACCTTC
d_call: TRBD1; j_call: TRBJ1-5; v_call: TRBV5-6; clone_size: few; cdr3_aa: CASSFRSRQGFNQPQHF; cdr3_nt: TGTGCCAGCAGCTTCAGAAGTCGACAGGGCTTCAATCAGCCCCAGCATTTT
d_call: TRBD1; j_call: TRBJ1-2; v_call: TRBV6-6; clone_size: -; cdr3_aa: CASSYSQGMGGYTF; cdr3_nt: TGTGCCAGCAGTTACTCACAGGGGATGGGTGGCTACACCTTC
d_call: -; j_call: TRBJ2-3; v_call: TRBV6-6; clone_size: -; cdr3_aa: CASSLTPSTQYF; cdr3_nt: TGTGCCAGCAGCCTTACTCCGAGTACGCAGTATTTT
d_call: -; j_call: TRBJ2-1; v_call: TRBV12-5; clone_size: once; cdr3_aa: CASGLDRAGQFF; cdr3_nt: TGTGCTAGTGGTTTAGATAGGGCGGGGCAGTTCTTC
d_call: TRBD1; j_call: TRBJ2-7; v_call: TRBV28; clone_size: -; cdr3_aa: CASSPQDRPIYEQYF; cdr3_nt: TGTGCCAGCAGTCCTCAGGACAGGCCGATCTACGAGCAGTACTTC
d_call: -; j_call: TRBJ1-2; v_call: TRBV6-1; clone_size: -; cdr3_aa: CASSLGHSGYTF; cdr3_nt: TGTGCCAGCAGTCTTGGACACTCTGGCTACACCTTC
d_call: TRBD1; j_call: TRBJ2-5; v_call: TRBV2; clone_size: once; cdr3_aa: CASRKGQGAKETQYF; cdr3_nt: TGTGCCAGCAGGAAGGGACAGGGGGCAAAGGAGACCCAGTACTTC
d_call: TRBD1; j_call: TRBJ2-1; v_call: TRBV30; clone_size: -; cdr3_aa: CAWSAWDRTSFANEQFF; cdr3_nt: TGTGCCTGGAGTGCCTGGGACAGAACATCCTTCGCCAATGAGCAGTTCTTC
d_call: -; j_call: TRBJ2-2; v_call: TRBV7-9; clone_size: once; cdr3_aa: CATTGRVTGELFF; cdr3_nt: TGTGCCACCACCGGAAGGGTCACCGGGGAGCTGTTTTTT
d_call: -; j_call: TRBJ2-5; v_call: TRBV5-1; clone_size: once; cdr3_aa: CASSLVGAGMAQYF; cdr3_nt: TGCGCCAGCAGCTTGGTAGGGGCTGGAATGGCCCAGTACTTC
d_call: TRBD1; j_call: TRBJ2-7; v_call: TRBV9; clone_size: -; cdr3_aa: CASSPRPQGEGEQYF; cdr3_nt: TGTGCCAGCAGCCCGCGCCCACAGGGGGAAGGGGAGCAGTACTTC
d_call: -; j_call: TRBJ1-4; v_call: TRBV2; clone_size: -; cdr3_aa: CASSDRNEKLFF; cdr3_nt: TGTGCCAGCAGTGACCGGAATGAAAAACTGTTTTTT
d_call: -; j_call: TRBJ1-1; v_call: TRBV30; clone_size: -; cdr3_aa: CAWSPPITGNTEAFF; cdr3_nt: TGTGCCTGGAGTCCCCCTATTACAGGGAACACTGAAGCTTTCTTT
d_call: TRBD1; j_call: TRBJ2-7; v_call: TRBV5-4; clone_size: once; cdr3_aa: CASSSGQGGEQYF; cdr3_nt: TGTGCCAGCAGCTCGGGACAGGGAGGCGAGCAGTACTTC
d_call: TRBD1; j_call: TRBJ1-2; v_call: TRBV6-5; clone_size: once; cdr3_aa: CASSYTTGSGYTF; cdr3_nt: TGTGCCAGCAGTTATACGACAGGGTCTGGCTACACCTTC
d_call: -; j_call: TRBJ2-1; v_call: TRBV27; clone_size: -; cdr3_aa: CASSFLGNEQFF; cdr3_nt: TGTGCCAGCAGTTTCCTAGGGAATGAGCAGTTCTTC
d_call: -; j_call: TRBJ1-2; v_call: TRBV4-1; clone_size: -; cdr3_aa: CASSQVGVWGYTF; cdr3_nt: TGCGCCAGCAGCCAAGTGGGGGTCTGGGGCTACACCTTC
d_call: TRBD1; j_call: TRBJ1-2; v_call: TRBV4-1; clone_size: -; cdr3_aa: CASSQGGTGNGYTF; cdr3_nt: TGCGCCAGCAGCCAGGGCGGGACAGGGAATGGCTACACCTTC